This entry lists 3 T cell receptor beta chains sequenced from one sample in a study of blood T cell repertoires in COVID-19. Only in-frame clones appear in the TCRdb table, and some are missing; sequencing was by immunoSEQ multiplex PCR. Of around 310,000 clones listed, over 75% were seen once; the top ten hold roughly 8.9%. What was sequenced was PBMCs or T cells enriched from blood (not recorded which). The receptor source for this set is a woman in her thirties or forties who had recovered from COVID-19.

This chain uses TRBV5-1 with TRBJ2-3; 9 bases are shared with TRBD2. The CDR3 has 16 residues. The V and J ends lost 2 bases and 4 bases, in that order; junction bases with no gene match: 8. The germline CDR1 and CDR2 sequences are SGHRS and YFSETQ. This chain's CDR3 is CASSLIAGVRADTQYF. In DNA, the CDR3 is TGCGCCAGCAGCTTAATAGCGGGAGTTAGGGCAGATACGCAGTATTTT.

The CDR3 DNA is TGTGCCAGCACCGACAGGGCCTATAATTCACCCCTCCACTTT. It specifies CASTDRAYNSPLHF. J is TRBJ1-6 and V is TRBV5-4; 7 bases match TRBD1. CDR1 is SGHNT and CDR2 is YYREEE in the germline V gene (reference sequence). This CDR3 region has 14 residues. Unmatched junction bases numbered 2, after V lost 6 bases and J lost 2 bases.

The genes are TRBV5-1 and TRBJ2-3, with 7 bases that match TRBD1. The V and J ends lost 7 bases and 0 bases, in that order; junction bases with no gene match: 5. Germline CDR1 and CDR2: SGHRS and YFSETQ. CDR3 length: 14 amino acids. The CDR3 nucleotides are TGCGCCAGCCACAGGGGTGGAAGCACAGATACGCAGTATTTT. Residues: CASHRGGSTDTQYF. The full variable domain, rest sourced from reference TRBV5-1 and TRBJ2-3, is KAGVTQTPRYLIKTRGQQVTLSCSPISGHRSVSWYQQTPGQGLQFLFEYFSETQRNKGNFPGRFSGRQFSNSRSEMNVSTLELGDSALYLCASHRGGSTDTQYFGPGTRLTVL.